The sample holds a few counts of the clone carrying this T cell receptor beta chain. Antigen specificity is unknown. Germline V gives CDR1 SGHDN, CDR2 FVKESK. V was clipped by 4 bases and J by 1 base; unmatched bases: 4. The CDR3 contains 15 residues. Allogeneic regulatory or mature dendritic cells were co-cultured for approximately 5 days with CFSE-labeled sorted T cells at 1:10. This sample is part of a study of regulatory dendritic cells for organ transplantation. Some clones are missing from TCRdb's copy, which holds only in-frame ones; the method was immunoSEQ multiplex PCR. Of about 3,500 clones listed, roughly three fifths are singletons. Points from the study as a whole: Alloreactive memory CD8+ T cell pools varied considerably between individuals.

The chain combines TRBV14 with TRBJ2-5; TRBD2 agrees at 9 bases. The TCR originated in a human donor in good health. What was sequenced was memory CD8+ T cells from blood cultured with dendritic cells. Subset indicated: CD45RO+ memory T cells. For the CDR3, the DNA is TGTGCCAGCAGCCCGCTAGCGGGGCTCCAAGAGACCCAGTACTTC. Encoded protein: CASSPLAGLQETQYF.